One sample yielded the 11 T cell receptor beta chains listed below, sequenced in a study of T cell changes during pregnancy in multiple sclerosis. Produced via immunoSEQ multiplex PCR; TCRdb's table is partial and in-frame only. The data contain roughly 89,000 clones, around 93% of them singletons. The sample here was peripheral blood, taken in the third trimester of pregnancy. These receptors originate from a female donor with multiple sclerosis, enrolled in a pregnancy study.

V is TRBV29-1 and J is TRBJ2-7, with 7 positions matching TRBD2. Germline CDR1 is SQVTM and CDR2 is ANQGSEA. This CDR3 comprises 11 residues. With 7 bases clipped from V and 3 bases from J, the junction kept 3 bases outside the gene matches. The CDR3 region is CSASGNYEQYF. The CDR3 bases are TGCAGCGCTAGCGGAAACTACGAGCAGTACTTC.

The chain uses TRBV18 and TRBJ2-1, with a possible D match to TRBD1 (6 bases). Germline CDR1 and CDR2: KGHSH and LQKENI. The CDR3 runs 17 residues. V was cut by 4 bases and J by 0 bases, with 16 bases left in between. CDR3 DNA sequence: TGTGCCAGCTCACTGGTGAGCCAGGGGAGCTCCTACAATGAGCAGTTCTTC. It specifies CASSLVSQGSSYNEQFF.

CDR3 DNA: TGTGCCAGCAGTGAAAAGACTATCCCCGGGGAGCTGTTTTTT. Translated: CASSEKTIPGELFF. This rearrangement joins TRBV6-1 to TRBJ2-2; D possibly corresponds to TRBD2 (5 bases). This CDR3 region has 14 residues. With 2 bases removed from V and 6 bases from J, the gap between germline ends came to 10 bases. CDR1 and CDR2 from the germline V gene are MNHNS and SASEGT.

This sequence joins TRBV19 and TRBJ2-6; 8 bases fit TRBD2. The CDR3 consists of 18 residues. With 6 bases clipped from V and 0 bases from J, the junction kept 10 bases outside the gene matches. Germline V gene data show CDR1 as LNHDA and CDR2 as SQIVND (reference sequence). CDR3 nucleotide sequence: TGTGCCAGTAGGGCCGAGGCGGGAGGCCGCTCTGGGGCCAACGTCCTGACTTTC. Its translation: CASRAEAGGRSGANVLTF.

The V call is TRBV7-2, the J call TRBJ2-3, with a possible D match to TRBD1 (5 bases). CDR1 is SGHTA and CDR2 is FQGNSA in the germline V gene. The CDR3 spans 14 residues. V was trimmed by 5 bases and J by 6 bases, leaving 15 bases between them. For the CDR3, the DNA is TGTGCCAGCAGCCTGGGGCTACTCTACGATACGCAGTATTTT. Its protein product is CASSLGLLYDTQYF.

This clone was picked up one time. This chain links TRBV28 with TRBJ2-5, with 7 bases identical to TRBD1. Germline V lookup: CDR1 MDHEN, CDR2 SYDVKM. Trimming removed 5 bases from V and 5 bases from J; junction bases left unmatched: 17. The CDR3 is 17 residues long. The CDR3 loop reads CASSPHLDRVAGETQYF. The DNA of the CDR3 is TGTGCCAGCAGTCCCCACCTAGACAGGGTAGCCGGTGAGACCCAGTACTTC. Filled out from reference TRBV28 and TRBJ2-5, the complete variable domain reads DVKVTQSSRYLVKRTGEKVFLECVQDMDHENMFWYRQDPGLGLRLIYFSYDVKMKEKGDIPEGYSVSREKKERFSLILESASTNQTSMYLCASSPHLDRVAGETQYFGPGTRLLVL.

V and J are TRBV19 and TRBJ1-3; no reliable D call. The CDR3 totals 10 residues. V gave up 8 bases and J gave up 4 bases, with 3 bases separating them. CDR1 is LNHDA, CDR2 SQIVND, per germline (reference sequence). CDR3 nucleotides: TGTGCCAGTTCAGGAAACACCATATATTTT. Translated, it gives CASSGNTIYF.

The chain has TRBV6-6 and TRBJ2-3; D ambiguous. CDR1 and CDR2 (germline): MNHNY, SVGAGI (reference sequence). Between the trimmed V and J ends, which lost 5 bases and 7 bases, there was a span of 16 bases. The CDR3 consists of 14 residues. This CDR3 is CASSSNRVRYTQYF. In DNA form, the CDR3 reads TGTGCCAGCAGTAGTAACAGAGTCAGGTATACGCAGTATTTT.

The gene calls are TRBV5-4 and TRBJ2-7; D gene uncertain. Trimming took off 0 bases at V and 3 bases at J, with 7 bases between the two ends. CDR1 is SGHNT and CDR2 is YYREEE in the germline V gene (reference sequence). The CDR3 has 13 residues. In DNA, the CDR3 is TGTGCCAGCAGCTTGGATTCAGTCTACGAGCAGTACTTC. It codes for CASSLDSVYEQYF.

The chain couples TRBV10-3 to TRBJ1-1; 7 bases are shared with TRBD1. Germline CDR1 ENHRY, CDR2 SYGVKD. After removal of 0 bases from V and 9 bases from J, the junction contained 1 base not matched to a gene. The CDR3 is 12 residues long. The CDR3 spells CAISESQGQAFF. CDR3 in DNA: TGTGCCATCAGTGAGTCACAGGGGCAAGCTTTCTTT.

The J gene is TRBJ1-1, the V gene TRBV6-5, with D tentatively TRBD1 (5 bases). There are 16 residues in the CDR3. Germline-derived CDR1 and CDR2 are MNHEY and SVGAGI. V was trimmed by 2 bases and J by 2 bases, leaving 15 bases between them. The CDR3 DNA reads as TGTGCCAGCAGTTACGTGAACGTGGGGGGAAACACTGAAGCTTTCTTT. Translated: CASSYVNVGGNTEAFF.